Below, one T cell receptor (beta chain) is given with its context. What it recognizes is unknown. The data were obtained in a study of response to subunit inactivated influenza vaccine. General study results and limits: New T cells are recruited in small numbers by each seasonal influenza vaccination, according to the authors' suggestion.

From the RT-PCR reads, TCRdb called clonotypes with MiXCR, one entry per CDR3 protein. The sample lists about 650,000 distinct CDR3 sequences, 15% to 18% occurring once. This specimen consisted of PBMCs from blood, obtained less than 13 days after vaccination. The sequence was obtained from a man between 45 and 60 years old who received an inactivated influenza vaccine.

This CDR3 reads CASSLTGQGASGSPLHF. DNA of the CDR3: TGTGCCAGCAGTCTCACGGGACAGGGGGCCAGCGGCTCACCCCTCCACTTT. The V gene is TRBV2, the J gene TRBJ1-6, with 12 bases lining up with TRBD1. The germline V gene encodes CDR1 SNHLY and CDR2 FYNNEI. The CDR3 extends over 17 amino acids. The ends lost 5 bases at V and 10 bases at J; junction bases unmatched: 12.